This section outlines one TCR beta chain sequence together with its context. After removal of 1 base from V and 3 bases from J, the junction contained 6 bases not matched to a gene. Germline loops: CDR1 MNHNY, CDR2 SVGAGI (reference sequence). This CDR3 is built from 15 residues. The data are from a study of blood T cells in healthy people across ages. The wider study: The capture of about one barcoded beta molecule per two T cells was achieved by template switching.

With a J-beta primer mix and a sample-barcoded 5' primer, a second PCR ran about 7 to 12 cycles. TCRdb re-called the 5' RACE reads through MiXCR, storing one row per CDR3 protein. The sample gives some 1.5 million distinct CDR3 sequences, 28% of which show up once; 7.7% is in the top ten. The source of this sequence is a woman aged 25 to 39 in good health. The chain combines TRBV6-6 with TRBJ2-7, with 7 bases lining up with TRBD1. The source material was blood. CDR3 nucleotide sequence: TGTGCCAGCAGTTACTTGGACAGGTGGGACTACGAGCAGTACTTC. This encodes CASSYLDRWDYEQYF.